This is a list of T cell receptor beta chains from one sample in a study of blood T cell repertoires in COVID-19. Profiled with immunoSEQ multiplex PCR; TCRdb holds only in-frame clones, not every one. The data contain 30,000 to 40,000 clones, 90% to 95% of them singletons. Sequencing input: peripheral blood. The receptors were sampled from a woman aged 25 to 39 in a cohort sampled during active COVID-19. CDR3s include the opening cysteine and the closing phenylalanine or tryptophan. A D gene is named only where the DNA matches it firmly. Only some rows state a clone size, as once, few, many or a class for expanded clones.

V gene: TRBV5-8
D gene: TRBD1
clone size: .
J gene: TRBJ1-4
CDR3 protein: CASSSGTGVTNEKLFF
CDR3 DNA: TGTGCCAGCAGCTCCGGGACAGGTGTTACTAATGAAAAACTGTTTTTT

V gene: TRBV5-1
D gene: TRBD2
clone size: .
J gene: TRBJ2-1
CDR3 protein: CASSLPGLGYNEQFF
CDR3 DNA: TGCGCCAGCAGCTTACCGGGACTAGGGTACAATGAGCAGTTCTTC

V gene: TRBV3-1/TRBV3-2
D gene: TRBD1
clone size: .
J gene: TRBJ2-6
CDR3 protein: CASSRGTGASGANVLTF
CDR3 DNA: TGTGCCAGCAGCCGGGGGACAGGGGCCTCTGGGGCCAACGTCCTGACTTTC

V gene: TRBV5-6
D gene: .
clone size: .
J gene: TRBJ1-1
CDR3 protein: CASSYRLNTEAFF
CDR3 DNA: TGTGCCAGCAGCTATCGTTTGAACACTGAAGCTTTCTTT

V gene: TRBV19
D gene: .
clone size: .
J gene: TRBJ2-1
CDR3 protein: CASSINKGWIGEASYNEQFF
CDR3 DNA: TGTGCCAGTAGCATCAACAAGGGTTGGATAGGGGAGGCAAGTTACAATGAGCAGTTCTTC

V gene: TRBV5-6
D gene: TRBD1
clone size: .
J gene: TRBJ2-6
CDR3 protein: CASSIMGTGDVSGANVLTF
CDR3 DNA: TGTGCCAGCAGCATCATGGGGACAGGAGACGTATCTGGGGCCAACGTCCTGACTTTC

V gene: TRBV3-1/TRBV3-2
D gene: .
clone size: .
J gene: TRBJ1-3
CDR3 protein: CASSQTRNRVVPGNTIYF
CDR3 DNA: TGTGCCAGCAGCCAGACAAGGAACAGGGTCGTCCCTGGAAACACCATATATTTT

V gene: TRBV7-9
D gene: TRBD1
clone size: once
J gene: TRBJ1-1
CDR3 protein: CASSSPLGGGTEAFF
CDR3 DNA: TGTGCCAGCAGCTCCCCGTTAGGGGGCGGCACTGAAGCTTTCTTT

V gene: TRBV21-1
D gene: .
clone size: .
J gene: TRBJ2-7
CDR3 protein: CASRPRPGEAYEQYF
CDR3 DNA: TGTGCCAGCAGACCCCGTCCAGGGGAAGCCTACGAGCAGTACTTC

V gene: TRBV18
D gene: TRBD1
clone size: once
J gene: TRBJ1-1
CDR3 protein: CASSATGTNTEAFF
CDR3 DNA: TGTGCCAGCTCAGCGACAGGGACAAACACTGAAGCTTTCTTT

V gene: TRBV5-1
D gene: TRBD2
clone size: .
J gene: TRBJ2-5
CDR3 protein: CASSSGSGGRETQYF
CDR3 DNA: TGCGCCAGCAGTAGCGGGAGCGGGGGTCGAGAGACCCAGTACTTC

V gene: TRBV11-2
D gene: TRBD1
clone size: .
J gene: TRBJ1-6
CDR3 protein: CASGVGDRVSAYNSPLHF
CDR3 DNA: TGTGCCAGCGGCGTGGGGGACAGGGTCTCGGCCTATAATTCACCCCTCCACTTT

V gene: TRBV5-1
D gene: TRBD2
clone size: .
J gene: TRBJ2-1
CDR3 protein: CASRTTSAYNEQFF
CDR3 DNA: TGCGCCAGCAGGACAACTAGCGCTTACAATGAGCAGTTCTTC

V gene: TRBV5-5
D gene: TRBD1
clone size: .
J gene: TRBJ1-1
CDR3 protein: CASSWPGQGKGAFF
CDR3 DNA: TGTGCCAGCAGCTGGCCGGGACAGGGGAAGGGAGCTTTCTTT

V gene: TRBV4-2
D gene: .
clone size: .
J gene: TRBJ2-3
CDR3 protein: CASSQDSRSTDTQYF
CDR3 DNA: TGTGCCAGCAGCCAAGATTCGCGTAGCACAGATACGCAGTATTTT

V gene: TRBV6-5
D gene: TRBD2
clone size: .
J gene: TRBJ2-1
CDR3 protein: CASSYSASGYNEQFF
CDR3 DNA: TGTGCCAGCAGTTACTCGGCTAGCGGTTACAATGAGCAGTTCTTC

V gene: TRBV7-2
D gene: TRBD1
clone size: .
J gene: TRBJ2-2
CDR3 protein: CASKDRGHVGELFF
CDR3 DNA: TGTGCCTCCAAGGACAGGGGGCATGTCGGGGAGCTGTTTTTT

V gene: TRBV19
D gene: .
clone size: once
J gene: TRBJ1-1
CDR3 protein: CASSKLQGNEAFF
CDR3 DNA: TGTGCCAGTAGTAAACTACAGGGTAATGAAGCTTTCTTT

V gene: TRBV7-3
D gene: TRBD2
clone size: .
J gene: TRBJ2-2
CDR3 protein: CASSNSGRARTGELFF
CDR3 DNA: TGTGCCAGCAGCAATAGCGGGAGGGCCCGCACCGGGGAGCTGTTTTTT

V gene: TRBV21-1
D gene: .
clone size: .
J gene: TRBJ2-7
CDR3 protein: CASSKVEAGVEYGKPEQYF
CDR3 DNA: TGTGCCAGCAGCAAAGTCGAGGCGGGGGTGGAGTACGGGAAACCGGAGCAGTACTTC

V gene: TRBV18
D gene: TRBD1
clone size: .
J gene: TRBJ1-1
CDR3 protein: CASSPEGATEAFF
CDR3 DNA: TGTGCCAGCTCACCTGAGGGGGCGACTGAAGCTTTCTTT

V gene: TRBV5-6
D gene: .
clone size: .
J gene: TRBJ2-5
CDR3 protein: CASSLVVTEQETQYF
CDR3 DNA: TGTGCCAGCAGCTTGGTGGTGACAGAACAAGAGACCCAGTACTTC

V gene: TRBV7-8
D gene: .
clone size: .
J gene: TRBJ1-3
CDR3 protein: CASSLVRGQGGSGNTIYF
CDR3 DNA: TGTGCCAGCAGCTTAGTTCGAGGTCAGGGCGGTTCGGGAAACACCATATATTTT

V gene: TRBV6-5
D gene: .
clone size: once
J gene: TRBJ2-7
CDR3 protein: CASTEQTYEQYF
CDR3 DNA: TGTGCCAGCACGGAGCAGACCTACGAGCAGTACTTC

V gene: TRBV7-2
D gene: TRBD1
clone size: .
J gene: TRBJ1-4
CDR3 protein: CASSLTGGVEKLFF
CDR3 DNA: TGTGCCAGCAGCTTGACAGGGGGCGTTGAAAAACTGTTTTTT

V gene: TRBV27
D gene: TRBD2
clone size: .
J gene: TRBJ2-7
CDR3 protein: CASSSGLAGVSYEQYF
CDR3 DNA: TGTGCCAGCAGTTCCGGACTAGCGGGAGTCTCCTACGAGCAGTACTTC

V gene: TRBV24-1
D gene: TRBD1
clone size: .
J gene: TRBJ2-4
CDR3 protein: CATSGTGGIQYF
CDR3 DNA: TGTGCCACAAGCGGGACAGGGGGCATTCAGTACTTC

V gene: TRBV11-3
D gene: .
clone size: .
J gene: TRBJ2-1
CDR3 protein: CASSLPQGYNEQFF
CDR3 DNA: TGTGCCAGCAGCTTGCCACAGGGCTACAATGAGCAGTTCTTC

V gene: TRBV6-2/TRBV6-3
D gene: .
clone size: .
J gene: TRBJ1-1
CDR3 protein: CASSYEQLSTEAFF
CDR3 DNA: TGTGCCAGCAGTTACGAACAGCTCTCAACTGAAGCTTTCTTT

V gene: TRBV19
D gene: .
clone size: .
J gene: TRBJ2-5
CDR3 protein: CASSIQGSETQYF
CDR3 DNA: TGTGCCAGTAGTATTCAGGGGTCGGAGACCCAGTACTTC

V gene: TRBV28
D gene: TRBD1
clone size: .
J gene: TRBJ2-1
CDR3 protein: CASSLPGQSYNEQFF
CDR3 DNA: TGTGCCAGCAGCCTACCGGGACAGTCCTACAATGAGCAGTTCTTC

V gene: TRBV27
D gene: .
clone size: .
J gene: TRBJ2-7
CDR3 protein: CASSLSRSYEQYF
CDR3 DNA: TGTGCCAGCAGTTTAAGCCGCTCCTACGAGCAGTACTTC

V gene: TRBV11-2
D gene: .
clone size: .
J gene: TRBJ1-2
CDR3 protein: CASSLGRQAPYGYTF
CDR3 DNA: TGTGCCAGCAGCTTAGGTCGGCAGGCCCCCTATGGCTACACCTTC

V gene: TRBV19
D gene: TRBD2
clone size: .
J gene: TRBJ2-1
CDR3 protein: CATGYGGGEQFF
CDR3 DNA: TGTGCCACGGGGTATGGGGGGGGTGAGCAGTTCTTC

V gene: TRBV6-6
D gene: .
clone size: .
J gene: TRBJ1-1
CDR3 protein: CASSGGGHNTEAFF
CDR3 DNA: TGTGCCAGCAGTGGGGGGGGGCATAACACTGAAGCTTTCTTT

V gene: TRBV29-1
D gene: TRBD1
clone size: .
J gene: TRBJ2-7
CDR3 protein: CSVENRTGVYEQYF
CDR3 DNA: TGCAGCGTTGAAAATAGGACAGGGGTATACGAGCAGTACTTC

V gene: TRBV18
D gene: .
clone size: .
J gene: TRBJ2-7
CDR3 protein: CASSAGKPRLSYEQYF
CDR3 DNA: TGTGCCAGCTCGGCGGGCAAGCCAAGGTTGTCCTACGAGCAGTACTTC

V gene: TRBV5-1
D gene: .
clone size: .
J gene: TRBJ2-1
CDR3 protein: CASSPDYRSYNEQFF
CDR3 DNA: TGCGCCAGCAGCCCGGACTATCGCTCCTACAATGAGCAGTTCTTC

V gene: TRBV29-1
D gene: .
clone size: .
J gene: TRBJ2-1
CDR3 protein: CSVAPLTVEQFF
CDR3 DNA: TGCAGCGTTGCCCCCCTTACAGTAGAGCAGTTCTTC